The 12 T cell receptor beta chains listed next were all sequenced from one sample in a study of shared clonotypes between healthy human individuals. Some clones are missing from TCRdb's copy, which holds only in-frame ones; the method was immunoSEQ multiplex PCR. This sample has about 180,000 clones, with roughly 91% found just once. Source material: naive CD4+ T cells sorted from blood. The subset denotes: CD45RA+ positively selected. All receptors derive from a woman aged 30 to 39 in good health.

The table lists this clone with a count of one. The chain carries TRBV19 and TRBJ1-1; 9 bases match TRBD1. Germline V lookup: CDR1 LNHDA, CDR2 SQIVND (reference sequence). With V trimmed by 6 bases and J by 5 bases, 10 bases remained unmatched. This CDR3 is built from 15 residues. The CDR3 DNA reads TGTGCCAGTAGCGGGACAGGGACAATAAGAACTGAAGCTTTCTTT. Protein product: CASSGTGTIRTEAFF. Based on the CDR3 plus reference TRBV19 and TRBJ1-1, the full variable domain is DGGITQSPKYLFRKEGQNVTLSCEQNLNHDAMYWYRQDPGQGLRLIYYSQIVNDFQKGDIAEGYSVSREKKESFPLTVTSAQKNPTAFYLCASSGTGTIRTEAFFGQGTRLTVV.

V and J are TRBV5-1 and TRBJ2-7; D is undetermined. The CDR3 loop spans 12 amino acids. CDR1 is SGHRS, CDR2 YFSETQ, per germline. V lost 2 bases, J lost 6 bases, and 9 bases lay in between. The DNA of the CDR3 is TGCGCCAGCAGCTTCCAGTTTGGCGAGCAGTACTTC. It codes for CASSFQFGEQYF.

CDR3 bases: TGTGCCAGCAATTCATGGGGAGCGAACACTGAAGCTTTCTTT. Translated, it gives CASNSWGANTEAFF. This chain joins TRBV6-1 and TRBJ1-1; no clear D. This CDR3 is built from 14 residues. V lost 7 bases, J lost 1 base, and 13 bases lay in between. CDR1 and CDR2 (germline): MNHNS, SASEGT.

This rearrangement joins TRBV11-2 to TRBJ2-3; 9 positions match TRBD1. The CDR3 sequence is 16 residues long. Germline CDR1 is SGHAT and CDR2 is FQNNGV. The trim removed 5 bases at V and 6 bases at J, leaving 12 bases unmatched. The DNA for the CDR3 is TGTGCCAGCAGCGCCTCCGTGGGGACAGGGATGGATACGCAGTATTTT. Its protein is CASSASVGTGMDTQYF.

The chain combines TRBV5-1 with TRBJ2-7, with 9 bases that match TRBD2. Trimming removed 4 bases from V and 6 bases from J; junction bases left unmatched: 20. This CDR3 comprises 18 residues. Looked up from germline, CDR1 is SGHRS and CDR2 is YFSETQ. The CDR3 here is CASSKSPWPGTSLAEQYF. Here the CDR3 DNA reads TGCGCCAGCAGCAAGAGTCCGTGGCCCGGGACTAGCTTAGCCGAGCAGTACTTC. The full variable domain, with the rest looked up from reference TRBV5-1 and TRBJ2-7, is KAGVTQTPRYLIKTRGQQVTLSCSPISGHRSVSWYQQTPGQGLQFLFEYFSETQRNKGNFPGRFSGRQFSNSRSEMNVSTLELGDSALYLCASSKSPWPGTSLAEQYFGPGTRLTVT.

This sequence joins TRBV19 and TRBJ2-5; 9 nucleotides agree with TRBD1. The J call may be faulty, since TRBJ2-7 better matches the DNA end. The V gene's germline CDR1 is LNHDA and CDR2 SQIVND (reference sequence). The CDR3 covers 14 residues. The CDR3 sequence: CASSFTGGESEQYF. CDR3 bases: TGTGCCAGCTCTTTTACAGGGGGCGAGTCCGAGCAGTACTTC.

V and J are TRBV27 and TRBJ1-1, with 8 bases identical to TRBD1. Losses at the gene ends were 1 base for V and 6 bases for J; bases not matched to a gene: 7. CDR1 is MNHEY and CDR2 is SMNVEV in the germline V gene (reference sequence). The CDR3 spans 15 residues. The CDR3 sequence: CASSLLAGGGPEAFF. The CDR3 nucleotides read TGTGCCAGCAGTTTATTGGCAGGGGGCGGCCCTGAAGCTTTCTTT.

V usage is TRBV11-2 and J usage is TRBJ2-5; a weak D match, TRBD2 (5 bases). The CDR3 has 16 amino acids. Trimming cost V 0 bases and J 4 bases, with 15 bases left between them. Germline V lookup: CDR1 SGHAT, CDR2 FQNNGV. CDR3 sequence: CASSLELLAVGETQYF. CDR3 in DNA: TGTGCCAGCAGCTTAGAGTTGCTAGCCGTGGGAGAGACCCAGTACTTC.

This sequence joins TRBV7-8 and TRBJ2-2; D might be TRBD1 or TRBD2, each matching 5 bases. Germline V CDR1 and CDR2: SGHVS, FQNEAQ. The ends were cut back, 0 bases at V and 7 bases at J, with 15 bases in the middle. CDR3 length: 16 residues. CDR3 in amino acids: CASSLAIYQRGGELFF. DNA for the CDR3: TGTGCCAGCAGCTTAGCTATCTATCAGAGGGGCGGGGAGCTGTTTTTT.

The chain links TRBV29-1 to TRBJ2-2; D assignment may be TRBD1 or TRBD2 (5 bases each). Germline assignment: CDR1 SQVTM and CDR2 ANQGSEA. V lost 8 bases and J lost 5, with 18 bases in between. CDR3 length equals 14 residues. As DNA, the CDR3 is TGCAGCATCCGGGACCGGGCGAGGACCGGGGAGCTGTTTTTT. This translates into CSIRDRARTGELFF.

CDR3 protein: CASSPRGQNTEAFF. For the CDR3, the DNA is TGTGCCAGCTCACCACGGGGGCAAAACACTGAAGCTTTCTTT. V gene TRBV18 combines with J gene TRBJ1-1, with a tentative D call TRBD1 (6 bases). This CDR3 is 14 amino acids long. V dropped 1 base and J dropped 2 bases, with 8 bases sitting between them. Germline assignment: CDR1 KGHSH and CDR2 LQKENI.

The chain uses TRBV18 and TRBJ2-1; D gene ambiguous. Germline loops: CDR1 KGHSH, CDR2 LQKENI. Trimming cost V 2 bases and J 4 bases, with 3 bases left between them. CDR3 length: 12 residues. In DNA, the CDR3 is TGTGCCAGCTCACCAGGGTACAATGAGCAGTTCTTC. It translates to CASSPGYNEQFF.